The 6 T cell receptor beta chains below come from one sample, sequenced in a study of T-cell memory formation after mild COVID-19. TCRdb redid the calling of the 5' RACE reads with MiXCR, one entry per CDR3 protein. In the table there are roughly 340,000 distinct CDR3 sequences, about 15% of which are singletons. The sample consisted of PBMCs or a T cell subset sorted from them (not recorded which). Every receptor here comes from a young man who had mild COVID-19 (a few samples of this study predate the infection). Cell type and time point are not known.

The chain combines TRBV6-5 with TRBJ2-2; TRBD2 aligns across 7 bases. V lost 6 bases to trimming and J lost 2 bases; unmatched junction nucleotides: 9. This CDR3 comprises 16 residues. Germline values: CDR1 MNHEY, CDR2 SVGAGI. The CDR3 spells CASRNPQRGNTGELFF. CDR3 nucleotides: TGTGCCAGCAGAAATCCCCAGCGGGGAAACACCGGGGAGCTGTTTTTT.

This clonotype was seen at least ten times. The chain employs TRBV28 and TRBJ2-3; possible D gene TRBD2, 6 bases. V shed 5 bases and J shed 1 base, with 13 bases lying between them. The CDR3 runs to 15 residues. From germline, CDR1 is MDHEN and CDR2 SYDVKM. The CDR3 region is CASSLVRGRTDTQYF. Written as DNA, the CDR3 is TGTGCCAGCAGTCTGGTGCGGGGTCGCACAGATACGCAGTATTTT.

This clonotype occurred many times. V is TRBV7-9 and J is TRBJ1-6; D may be TRBD1 (5 bases). Germline V gene sequence: CDR1 SEHNR, CDR2 FQNEAQ (reference sequence). V was pared by 3 bases and J by 7 bases, with 13 bases between. The CDR3 spans 15 residues. CDR3 coding DNA: TGTGCCAGCAGCTTTGGAGGGGAGGGAAATTCACCCCTCCACTTT. It specifies CASSFGGEGNSPLHF.

The chain recombines TRBV2 with TRBJ2-2, with 9 bases aligning to TRBD1. Germline V CDR1 and CDR2: SNHLY, FYNNEI. Germline trimming cut 6 bases from V and 2 bases from J; bases unmatched to any gene: 7. CDR3 size: 16 residues. This CDR3 reads CASRPTGGANTGELFF. The DNA of the CDR3 is TGTGCCAGCAGACCCACAGGGGGCGCAAACACCGGGGAGCTGTTTTTT. The full variable domain, completed using reference TRBV2 and TRBJ2-2, is EPEVTQTPSHQVTQMGQEVILRCVPISNHLYFYWYRQILGQKVEFLVSFYNNEISEKSEIFDDQFSVERPDGSNFTLKIRSTKLEDSAMYFCASRPTGGANTGELFFGEGSRLTVL.

The chain uses TRBV28 and TRBJ2-3, with TRBD2 matching over 7 bases. Unmatched junction bases numbered 5, after V lost 2 bases and J lost 0 bases. CDR3 length: 16 amino acids. CDR1 and CDR2 (germline): MDHEN, SYDVKM. The CDR3 nucleotides read TGTGCCAGCAGTTTAGGGCGGGGGAGTAGCACAGATACGCAGTATTTT. This codes for CASSLGRGSSTDTQYF. Supplemented by reference TRBV28 and TRBJ2-3, the full variable domain reads DVKVTQSSRYLVKRTGEKVFLECVQDMDHENMFWYRQDPGLGLRLIYFSYDVKMKEKGDIPEGYSVSREKKERFSLILESASTNQTSMYLCASSLGRGSSTDTQYFGPGTRLTVL.

The chain has TRBV5-5 and TRBJ2-1; 8 nucleotides agree with TRBD2. J lost 3 bases, V lost 1 base, and 6 bases had no gene match. The CDR3 is 16 residues long. Germline V gene sequence: CDR1 SGHKS, CDR2 YYEKEE (reference sequence). CDR3: CASSLLLAAVYNEQFF. CDR3 nucleotide sequence: TGTGCCAGCAGCTTGTTACTAGCGGCCGTCTACAATGAGCAGTTCTTC.